This entry lists 3 T cell receptor beta chains sequenced from one sample in a study of cytotoxic CD8 clonotypes in ibrutinib-treated CLL. Libraries were prepared by immunoSEQ multiplex PCR; TCRdb keeps only in-frame clonotypes and omits some of them. The table records 150,000 or so clones, 60% to 85% of them present only once. The sequencing used PBMCs, collected after 24 months of ibrutinib treatment. Receptors were obtained from a human donor with chronic lymphocytic leukemia.

This chain uses TRBV27 with TRBJ1-5, with unresolved D. Trimming cost V 4 bases and J 8 bases, with 12 bases left between them. The CDR3 runs 13 residues. The germline CDR1 and CDR2 sequences are MNHEY and SMNVEV (reference sequence). The CDR3 DNA is TGTGCCAGCAGTTACGGGCGTGGGGAGCCCCAGCATTTT. Protein: CASSYGRGEPQHF.

A word on this clone: One end of the junction varies from germline; a read error may be responsible. The V call is TRBV29-1, the J call TRBJ1-3, with 10 positions matching TRBD1. The CDR3 sequence is 12 residues long. Germline assignment: CDR1 SQVTM and CDR2 ANQGSEA. Here the CDR3 DNA reads TGCAGCGTAGAAGGACAGGGGGGCACCATATATTTT. Its translation is CSVEGQGGTIYF.

The chain joins TRBV30 to TRBJ2-1; no clear D gene. Trimming pared 0 bases from V and 9 bases from J, leaving 9 bases between. Germline V gives CDR1 GTSNPN, CDR2 SVGIG (reference sequence). The CDR3 loop spans 12 amino acids. CDR3 amino acids: CAWSVVLGEQFF. For the CDR3, the DNA is TGTGCCTGGAGTGTTGTATTAGGTGAGCAGTTCTTC.